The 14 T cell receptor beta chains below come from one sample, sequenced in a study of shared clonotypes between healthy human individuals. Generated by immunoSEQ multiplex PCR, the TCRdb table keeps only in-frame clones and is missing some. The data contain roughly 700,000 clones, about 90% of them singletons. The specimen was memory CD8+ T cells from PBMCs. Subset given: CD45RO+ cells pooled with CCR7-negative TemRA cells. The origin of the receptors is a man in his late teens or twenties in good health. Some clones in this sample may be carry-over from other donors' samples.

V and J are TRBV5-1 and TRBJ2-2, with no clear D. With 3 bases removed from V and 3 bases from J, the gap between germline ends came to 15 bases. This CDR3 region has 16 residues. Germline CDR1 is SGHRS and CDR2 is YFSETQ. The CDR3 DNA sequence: TGCGCCAGCAGCTGGAAAGAAGCGAGTTACACCGGGGAGCTGTTTTTT. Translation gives CASSWKEASYTGELFF.

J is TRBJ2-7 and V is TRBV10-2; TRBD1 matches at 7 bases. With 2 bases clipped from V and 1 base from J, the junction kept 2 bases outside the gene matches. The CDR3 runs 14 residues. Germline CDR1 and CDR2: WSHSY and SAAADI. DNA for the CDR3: TGCGCCAGCAGTGAGGGCAGGGGGTCCTACGAGCAGTACTTC. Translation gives CASSEGRGSYEQYF.

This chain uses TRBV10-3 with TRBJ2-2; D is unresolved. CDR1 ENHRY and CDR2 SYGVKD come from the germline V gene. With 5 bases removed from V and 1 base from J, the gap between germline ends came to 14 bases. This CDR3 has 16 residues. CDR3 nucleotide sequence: TGTGCCATCAGTCTCTCAGAAAACCGGAACACCGGGGAGCTGTTTTTT. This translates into CAISLSENRNTGELFF.

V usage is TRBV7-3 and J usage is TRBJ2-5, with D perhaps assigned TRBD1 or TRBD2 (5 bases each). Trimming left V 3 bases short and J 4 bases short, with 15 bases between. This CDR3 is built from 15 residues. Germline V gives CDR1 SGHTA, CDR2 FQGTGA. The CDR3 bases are TGTGCCAGCAGCTTCGTCGGGTCGAGGGGAGAGACCCAGTACTTC. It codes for CASSFVGSRGETQYF.

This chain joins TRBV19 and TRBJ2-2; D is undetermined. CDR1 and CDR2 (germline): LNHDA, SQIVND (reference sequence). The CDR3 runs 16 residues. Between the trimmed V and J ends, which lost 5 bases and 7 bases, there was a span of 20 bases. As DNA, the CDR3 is TGTGCCAGTAGTCCATCTGGCCCCCCCTCGGACGGGGAGCTGTTTTTT. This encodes CASSPSGPPSDGELFF. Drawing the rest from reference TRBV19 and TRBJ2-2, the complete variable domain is DGGITQSPKYLFRKEGQNVTLSCEQNLNHDAMYWYRQDPGQGLRLIYYSQIVNDFQKGDIAEGYSVSREKKESFPLTVTSAQKNPTAFYLCASSPSGPPSDGELFFGEGSRLTVL.

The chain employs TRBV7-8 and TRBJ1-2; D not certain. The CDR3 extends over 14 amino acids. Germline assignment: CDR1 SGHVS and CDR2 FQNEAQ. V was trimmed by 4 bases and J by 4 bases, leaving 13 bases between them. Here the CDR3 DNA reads TGTGCCAGCAGCTCAGACCGATTAGGCTATGGCTACACCTTC. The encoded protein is CASSSDRLGYGYTF. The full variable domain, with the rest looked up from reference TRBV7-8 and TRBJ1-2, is GAGVSQSPRYKVAKRGQDVALRCDPISGHVSLFWYQQALGQGPEFLTYFQNEAQLDKSGLPSDRFFAERPEGSVSTLKIQRTQQEDSAVYLCASSSDRLGYGYTFGSGTRLTVV.

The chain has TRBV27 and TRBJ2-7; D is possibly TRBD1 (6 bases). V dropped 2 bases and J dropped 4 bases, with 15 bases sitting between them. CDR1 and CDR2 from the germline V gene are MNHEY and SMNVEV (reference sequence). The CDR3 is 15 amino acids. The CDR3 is CASSLGQGRLYEQYF. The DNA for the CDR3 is TGTGCCAGCAGTTTAGGGCAGGGGCGGTTATACGAGCAGTACTTC.

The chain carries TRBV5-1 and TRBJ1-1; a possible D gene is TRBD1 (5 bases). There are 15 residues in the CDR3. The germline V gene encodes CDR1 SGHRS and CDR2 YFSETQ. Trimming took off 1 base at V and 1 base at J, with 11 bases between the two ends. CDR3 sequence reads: CASSLSPGGNTEAFF. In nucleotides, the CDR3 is TGCGCCAGCAGCTTGTCCCCGGGGGGGAACACTGAAGCTTTCTTT.

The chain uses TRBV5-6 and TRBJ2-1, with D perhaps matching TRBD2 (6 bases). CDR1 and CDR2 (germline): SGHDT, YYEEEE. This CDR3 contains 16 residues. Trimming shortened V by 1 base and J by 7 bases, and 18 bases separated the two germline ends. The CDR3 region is CASSLFGGMTRNEQFF. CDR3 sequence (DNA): TGTGCCAGCAGCTTGTTTGGCGGGATGACCCGGAATGAGCAGTTCTTC.

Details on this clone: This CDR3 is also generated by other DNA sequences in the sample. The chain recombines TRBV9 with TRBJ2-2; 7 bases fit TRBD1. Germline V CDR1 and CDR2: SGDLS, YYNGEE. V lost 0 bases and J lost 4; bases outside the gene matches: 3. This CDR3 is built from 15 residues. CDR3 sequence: CASSVGGGTTGELFF. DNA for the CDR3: TGTGCCAGCAGCGTAGGAGGGGGCACCACCGGGGAGCTGTTTTTT.

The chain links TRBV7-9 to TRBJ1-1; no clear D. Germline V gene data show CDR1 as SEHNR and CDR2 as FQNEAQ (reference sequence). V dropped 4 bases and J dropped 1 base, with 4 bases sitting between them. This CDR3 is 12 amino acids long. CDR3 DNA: TGTGCCAGCAGCTCCGAGAACACTGAAGCTTTCTTT. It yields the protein CASSSENTEAFF.

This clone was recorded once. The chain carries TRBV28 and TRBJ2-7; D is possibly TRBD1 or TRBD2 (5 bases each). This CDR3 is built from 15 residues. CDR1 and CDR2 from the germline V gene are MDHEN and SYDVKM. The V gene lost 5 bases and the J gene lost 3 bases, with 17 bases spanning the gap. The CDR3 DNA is TGTGCCAGCAGTGGGCCCCGGGACGGCCTCTACGAGCAGTACTTC. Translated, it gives CASSGPRDGLYEQYF. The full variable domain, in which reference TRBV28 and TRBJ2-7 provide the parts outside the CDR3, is DVKVTQSSRYLVKRTGEKVFLECVQDMDHENMFWYRQDPGLGLRLIYFSYDVKMKEKGDIPEGYSVSREKKERFSLILESASTNQTSMYLCASSGPRDGLYEQYFGPGTRLTVT.

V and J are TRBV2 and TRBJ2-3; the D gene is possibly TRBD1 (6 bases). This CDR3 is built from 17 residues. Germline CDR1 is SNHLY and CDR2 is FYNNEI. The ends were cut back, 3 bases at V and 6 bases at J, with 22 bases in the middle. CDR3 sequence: CASSDWGQIGVQDTQYF. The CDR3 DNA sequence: TGTGCCAGCAGTGATTGGGGGCAGATTGGAGTTCAGGATACGCAGTATTTT.

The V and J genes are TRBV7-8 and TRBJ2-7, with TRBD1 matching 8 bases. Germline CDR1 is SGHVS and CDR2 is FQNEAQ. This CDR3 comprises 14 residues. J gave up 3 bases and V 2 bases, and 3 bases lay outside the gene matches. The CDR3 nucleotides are TGTGCCAGCAGCTTAAGGGACAGGTACTACGAGCAGTACTTC. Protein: CASSLRDRYYEQYF.